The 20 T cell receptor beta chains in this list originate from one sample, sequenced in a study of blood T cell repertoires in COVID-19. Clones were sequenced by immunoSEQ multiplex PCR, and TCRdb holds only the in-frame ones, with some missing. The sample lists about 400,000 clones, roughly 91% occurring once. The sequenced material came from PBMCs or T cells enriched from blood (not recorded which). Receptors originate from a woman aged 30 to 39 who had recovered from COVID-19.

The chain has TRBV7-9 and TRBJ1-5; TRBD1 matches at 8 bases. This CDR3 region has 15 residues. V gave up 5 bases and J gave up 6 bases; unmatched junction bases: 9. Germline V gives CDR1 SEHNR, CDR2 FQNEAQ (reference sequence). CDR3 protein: CASSPDRVGIQPQHF. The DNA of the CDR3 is TGTGCCAGCAGCCCGGACAGGGTCGGAATTCAGCCCCAGCATTTT.

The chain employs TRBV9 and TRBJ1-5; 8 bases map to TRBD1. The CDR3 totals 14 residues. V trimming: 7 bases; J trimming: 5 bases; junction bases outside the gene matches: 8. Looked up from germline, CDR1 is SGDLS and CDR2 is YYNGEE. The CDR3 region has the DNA TGTGCCAGCGCCAGGGGGCGCGAACATCAGCCCCAGCATTTT. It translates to CASARGREHQPQHF.

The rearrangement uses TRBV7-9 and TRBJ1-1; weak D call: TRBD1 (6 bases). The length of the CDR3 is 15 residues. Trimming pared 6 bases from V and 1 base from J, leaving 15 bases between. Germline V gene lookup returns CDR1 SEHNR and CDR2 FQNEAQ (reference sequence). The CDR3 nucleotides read TGTGCCAGCAGGTTACAGGGTCGTAGGAACACTGAAGCTTTCTTT. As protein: CASRLQGRRNTEAFF.

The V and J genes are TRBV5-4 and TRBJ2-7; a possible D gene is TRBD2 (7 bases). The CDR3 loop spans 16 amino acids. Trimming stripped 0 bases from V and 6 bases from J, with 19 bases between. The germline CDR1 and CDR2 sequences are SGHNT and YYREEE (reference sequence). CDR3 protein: CASSLASGGKSSEQYF. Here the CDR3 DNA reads TGTGCCAGCAGCTTGGCCTCGGGGGGCAAGTCGTCCGAGCAGTACTTC.

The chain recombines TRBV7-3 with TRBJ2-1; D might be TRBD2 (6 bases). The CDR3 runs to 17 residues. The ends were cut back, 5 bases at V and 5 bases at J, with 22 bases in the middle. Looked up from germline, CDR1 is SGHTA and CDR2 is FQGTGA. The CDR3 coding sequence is TGTGCCAGCAGCCCATTTGCCACGGGAGAAGAAGACAATGAGCAGTTCTTC. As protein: CASSPFATGEEDNEQFF.

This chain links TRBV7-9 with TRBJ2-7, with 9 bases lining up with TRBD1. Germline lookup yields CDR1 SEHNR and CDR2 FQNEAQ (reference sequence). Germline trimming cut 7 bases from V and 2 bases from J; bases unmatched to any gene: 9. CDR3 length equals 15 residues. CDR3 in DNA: TGTGCCAGCAACTCAGAGGGGACAGGGACCTACGAGCAGTACTTC. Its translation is CASNSEGTGTYEQYF. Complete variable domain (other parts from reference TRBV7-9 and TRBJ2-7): DTGVSQNPRHKITKRGQNVTFRCDPISEHNRLYWYRQTLGQGPEFLTYFQNEAQLEKSRLLSDRFSAERPKGSFSTLEIQRTEQGDSAMYLCASNSEGTGTYEQYFGPGTRLTVT.

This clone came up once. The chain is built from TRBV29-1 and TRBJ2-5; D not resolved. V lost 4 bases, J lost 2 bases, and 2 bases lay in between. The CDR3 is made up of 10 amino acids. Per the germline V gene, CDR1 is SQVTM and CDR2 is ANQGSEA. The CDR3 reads CSVAQETQYF. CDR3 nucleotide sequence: TGCAGCGTTGCGCAAGAGACCCAGTACTTC.

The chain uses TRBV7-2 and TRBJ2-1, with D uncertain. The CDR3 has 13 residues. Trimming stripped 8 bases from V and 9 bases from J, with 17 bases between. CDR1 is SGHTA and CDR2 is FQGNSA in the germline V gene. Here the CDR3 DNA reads TGTGCCAGCCACGCTATCCCCCCTCTTGAGCAGTTCTTC. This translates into CASHAIPPLEQFF.

CDR3 loop: CASSQEVRQPYGYTF. In DNA, the CDR3 is TGCGCCAGCAGCCAAGAAGTTAGACAGCCCTATGGCTACACCTTC. The V and J genes are TRBV4-1 and TRBJ1-2; D perhaps matches TRBD1 (5 bases). V dropped 0 bases and J dropped 4 bases, with 12 bases sitting between them. CDR3 length: 15 amino acids. From germline, CDR1 is MGHRA and CDR2 YSYEKL.

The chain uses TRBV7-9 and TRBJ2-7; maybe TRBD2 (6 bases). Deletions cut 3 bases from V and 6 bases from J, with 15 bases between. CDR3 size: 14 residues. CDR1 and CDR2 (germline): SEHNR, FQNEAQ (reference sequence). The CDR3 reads CASSFGTYNSEQYF. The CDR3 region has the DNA TGTGCCAGCAGCTTTGGGACTTATAATTCCGAGCAGTACTTC.

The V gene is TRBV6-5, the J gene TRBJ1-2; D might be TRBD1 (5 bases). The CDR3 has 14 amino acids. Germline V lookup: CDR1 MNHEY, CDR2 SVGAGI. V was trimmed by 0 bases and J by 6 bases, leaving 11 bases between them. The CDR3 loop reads CASSYSSGLDGYTF. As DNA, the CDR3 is TGTGCCAGCAGTTACTCATCAGGGCTTGATGGCTACACCTTC.

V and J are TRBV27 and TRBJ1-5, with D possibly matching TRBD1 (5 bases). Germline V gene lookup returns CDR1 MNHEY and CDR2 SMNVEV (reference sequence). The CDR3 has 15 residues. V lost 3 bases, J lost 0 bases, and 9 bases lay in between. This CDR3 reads CASSLWGSSNQPQHF. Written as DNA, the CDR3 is TGTGCCAGCAGTTTGTGGGGCAGTAGCAATCAGCCCCAGCATTTT.

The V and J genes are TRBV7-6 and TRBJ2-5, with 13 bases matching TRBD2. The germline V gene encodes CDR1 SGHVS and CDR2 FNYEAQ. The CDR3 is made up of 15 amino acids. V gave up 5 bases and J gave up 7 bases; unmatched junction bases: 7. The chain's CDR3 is CASSPRTSGGGTQYF. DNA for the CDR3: TGTGCCAGCAGCCCGAGGACTAGCGGGGGCGGGACCCAGTACTTC.

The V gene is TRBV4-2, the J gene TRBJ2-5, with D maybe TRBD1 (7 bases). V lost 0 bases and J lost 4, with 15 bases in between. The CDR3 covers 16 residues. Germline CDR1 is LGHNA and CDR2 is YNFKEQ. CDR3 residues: CASSQEVQGGVETQYF. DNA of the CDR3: TGTGCCAGCAGCCAAGAGGTGCAGGGGGGTGTAGAGACCCAGTACTTC.

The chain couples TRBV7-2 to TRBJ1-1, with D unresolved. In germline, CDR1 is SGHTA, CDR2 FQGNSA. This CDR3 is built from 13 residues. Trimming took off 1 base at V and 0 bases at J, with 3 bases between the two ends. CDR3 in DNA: TGTGCCAGCAGCTTAGTAGTGAACACTGAAGCTTTCTTT. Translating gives CASSLVVNTEAFF.

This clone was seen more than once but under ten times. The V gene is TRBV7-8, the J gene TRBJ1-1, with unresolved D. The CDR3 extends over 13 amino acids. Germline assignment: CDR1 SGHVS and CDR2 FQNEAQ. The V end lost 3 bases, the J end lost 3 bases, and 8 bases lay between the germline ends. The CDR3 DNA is TGTGCCAGCAGCTTTAAAGGAGACACTGAAGCTTTCTTT. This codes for CASSFKGDTEAFF.

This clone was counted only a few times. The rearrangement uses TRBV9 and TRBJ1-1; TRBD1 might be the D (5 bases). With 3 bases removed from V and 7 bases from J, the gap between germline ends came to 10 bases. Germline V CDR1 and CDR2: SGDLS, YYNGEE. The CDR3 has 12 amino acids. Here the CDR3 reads CASSEGRGEAFF. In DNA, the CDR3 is TGTGCCAGCAGCGAGGGGCGAGGTGAAGCTTTCTTT.

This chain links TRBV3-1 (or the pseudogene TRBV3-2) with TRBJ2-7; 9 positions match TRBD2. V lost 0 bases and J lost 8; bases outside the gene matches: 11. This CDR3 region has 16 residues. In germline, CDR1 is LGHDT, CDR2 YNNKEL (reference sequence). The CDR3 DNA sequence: TGTGCCAGCAGCCAAGATCCTCTGCGGGGGGGATTCAAGCAGTACTTC. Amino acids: CASSQDPLRGGFKQYF.

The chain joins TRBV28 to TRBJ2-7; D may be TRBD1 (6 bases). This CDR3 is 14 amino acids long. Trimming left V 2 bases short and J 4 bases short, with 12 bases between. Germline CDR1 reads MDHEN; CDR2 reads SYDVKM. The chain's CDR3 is CASSLAGARYEQYF. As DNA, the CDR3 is TGTGCCAGCAGTTTAGCAGGGGCCCGTTACGAGCAGTACTTC. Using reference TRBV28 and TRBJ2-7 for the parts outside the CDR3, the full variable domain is DVKVTQSSRYLVKRTGEKVFLECVQDMDHENMFWYRQDPGLGLRLIYFSYDVKMKEKGDIPEGYSVSREKKERFSLILESASTNQTSMYLCASSLAGARYEQYFGPGTRLTVT.

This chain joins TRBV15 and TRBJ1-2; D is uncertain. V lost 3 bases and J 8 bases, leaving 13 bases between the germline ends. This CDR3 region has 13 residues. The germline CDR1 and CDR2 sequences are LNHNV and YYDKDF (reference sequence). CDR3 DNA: TGTGCCACCAGCAGCGAGATAGAGTCCGGCTACACCTTC. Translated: CATSSEIESGYTF.